These T cell receptor beta chains were read from a single sample in a study of T-cell memory formation after mild COVID-19. Via MiXCR, TCRdb re-called the 5' RACE reads, giving one row per CDR3 protein. The repertoire has approximately 350,000 distinct CDR3 sequences, around 15% of them found once; the top ten carry around 22%. What was sequenced was PBMCs or a T cell subset sorted from them (not recorded which). The receptors were sampled from a man aged 18 to 35 who had mild COVID-19 (a few samples of this study predate the infection). Cell type and time point are not known. Both conserved end residues are part of each CDR3. The D gene is left open where the match is weak. Clone size is stated in some rows and not others, as once, few, many or a class when expanded.

few	-	TRBV12-3/TRBV12-4	TRBJ2-2	TGTGCCAGCACCCAAACCGGGGAGCTGTTTTTT	CASTQTGELFF
few	-	TRBV3-1	TRBJ1-1	TGTGCCAGCAGCCAAGATCAGAGGGCAGGGCAGAACACTGAAGCTTTCTTT	CASSQDQRAGQNTEAFF
-	-	TRBV29-1	TRBJ2-1	TGCAGCGTTGGCGGGGCCTACCCCCTCGCTTACAATGAGCAGTTCTTC	CSVGGAYPLAYNEQFF
few	-	TRBV6-5	TRBJ1-6	TGTGCCAGCAGTTACAGTCAGGGCTTTGGTTCACCCCTCCACTTT	CASSYSQGFGSPLHF
-	-	TRBV4-3	TRBJ2-3	TGCGCCAGCAGCCAAGATCTAGGGGACCCTGGGTATACGCAGTATTTT	CASSQDLGDPGYTQYF
-	-	TRBV12-3/TRBV12-4	TRBJ2-3	TGTGCCAGCAGACCCGAGTCCGGTACGCAGTATTTT	CASRPESGTQYF
many	TRBD2	TRBV7-2	TRBJ2-2	TGTGCCAGCAGCTTCGGACTAGACACCGGGGAGCTGTTTTTT	CASSFGLDTGELFF
-	TRBD2	TRBV7-3	TRBJ2-6	TGTGCCAGCTCGCGGGGGAACTCTGGGGCCAACGTCCTGACTTTC	CASSRGNSGANVLTF
-	TRBD2	TRBV5-1	TRBJ2-5	TGCGCCAGCAGCCCGGGGGGGCTAGCGGGAGTCTACCAAGAGACCCAGTACTTC	CASSPGGLAGVYQETQYF
-	-	TRBV7-2	TRBJ2-7	TGTGCCAGCAGCTCCAACGGAAACTACGAGCAGTACTTC	CASSSNGNYEQYF
-	-	TRBV5-1	TRBJ1-6	TGCGCCAGCAGCTTGGGCGTTCAGAATAATTCACCCCTCCACTTT	CASSLGVQNNSPLHF
-	-	TRBV3-1	TRBJ2-4	TGTGCCAGCAGCCAACAGGGGGGCGCCAAAAACATTCAGTACTTC	CASSQQGGAKNIQYF
-	-	TRBV7-9	TRBJ1-4	TGTGCCAGCAGCCTCGGGGACACGTCTAATGAAAAACTGTTTTTT	CASSLGDTSNEKLFF
few	-	TRBV19	TRBJ1-1	TGTGCCAGTAGTATTGGGGGGTACACTGAAGCTTTCTTT	CASSIGGYTEAFF
-	TRBD1	TRBV6-6	TRBJ2-2	TGTGCCAGCAGCTCGACAGGGCCCGGGGAGCTGTTTTTT	CASSSTGPGELFF
-	-	TRBV5-6	TRBJ2-3	TGTGCCAGCAGCTTGGGACACAGGGCAGATACGCAGTATTTT	CASSLGHRADTQYF
-	TRBD1	TRBV7-9	TRBJ1-2	TGTGCCAGCGGCGAAAACCGGGACAGGGAATATGGCTACACCTTC	CASGENRDREYGYTF
few	-	TRBV28	TRBJ2-5	TGTGCCAGCAGATCGCTTGGGACCCAGTACTTC	CASRSLGTQYF
-	-	TRBV7-2	TRBJ2-2	TGTGCCAGCAGCTTAGCTCTCCCAGGGATCACCGGGGAGCTGTTTTTT	CASSLALPGITGELFF
-	TRBD2	TRBV29-1	TRBJ2-1	TGCAGCGTTGAAGATCTCCAGGGACTAGCGGGAGTGAGCTCCTACAATGAGCAGTTCTTC	CSVEDLQGLAGVSSYNEQFF
few	TRBD2	TRBV4-1	TRBJ2-5	TGCGCCAGCAGCCAAGAAGGTAGTAGCGGGGGGGCCTGGGAGACCCAGTACTTC	CASSQEGSSGGAWETQYF
few	TRBD1	TRBV6-2/TRBV6-3	TRBJ1-1	TGTGCCAGCAGGCGAGGGGGCTACACTGAAGCTTTCTTT	CASRRGGYTEAFF
-	-	TRBV20-1	TRBJ2-3	TGCAGTGCTAGAGATGGGAGGGGGCGATATACGCAGTATTTT	CSARDGRGRYTQYF
many	TRBD1	TRBV5-6	TRBJ1-2	TGTGCCAGCAGCCCCACAGGGGGCGACTATGGCTACACCTTC	CASSPTGGDYGYTF
few	-	TRBV6-1	TRBJ2-1	TGTGCCAGCAGTGAAGGGTGGGAGCAGTTCTTC	CASSEGWEQFF
-	TRBD1	TRBV2	TRBJ1-1	TGTGCCAGCATGGGACAGTTGAACACTGAAGCTTTCTTT	CASMGQLNTEAFF
many	-	TRBV9	TRBJ2-5	TGTGCCAGCAGTGAGGGGTACTCGCGGGCAGAGACCCAGTACTTC	CASSEGYSRAETQYF
-	-	TRBV7-6	TRBJ1-3	TGTGCCAGCAGCTTTGGCGTCAGAGGAAACACCATATATTTT	CASSFGVRGNTIYF
-	TRBD1	TRBV5-4	TRBJ1-2	TGTGCCAGCAGATCTCCGGGACAGGGGGCGAATGGCTACACCTTC	CASRSPGQGANGYTF
few	-	TRBV4-1	TRBJ1-2	TGCGCCAGCAGCCAAGTAGCTAACTATGGCTACACCTTC	CASSQVANYGYTF
-	-	TRBV5-1	TRBJ1-2	TGCGCCAGCAGCTACACGACTGGGAACTATGGCTACACCTTC	CASSYTTGNYGYTF
-	-	TRBV20-1	TRBJ2-3	TGCAGTGCTAGATTTGTCGAGACAGATACGCAGTATTTT	CSARFVETDTQYF
-	-	TRBV7-2	TRBJ1-2	TGTGCCAGCAGCTTTTATACAGGCGCACGGACCTTC	CASSFYTGARTF
few	-	TRBV16	TRBJ1-2	TGTGCCAGCAGCCAATTCAGTAGGGGGGATGGCTACACCTTC	CASSQFSRGDGYTF
many	-	TRBV5-1	TRBJ2-1	TGCGCCAGCAGCCAAACAGGGTTTTTAGGCAATGAGCAGTTCTTC	CASSQTGFLGNEQFF
-	TRBD2	TRBV5-1	TRBJ2-5	TGCGCCAGCAGCTTTTCCCGGGGGGGAGAAGAGACCCAGTACTTC	CASSFSRGGEETQYF
-	TRBD2	TRBV6-5	TRBJ2-5	TGTGCCAGCACCGCCCGGGGGGGCCGGGAGGAGACCCAGTACTTC	CASTARGGREETQYF
-	TRBD1	TRBV5-1	TRBJ1-4	TGCGCCAGCAGCGATGGGACAGACCAAACGTTTCTCCGGGATGAAAAACTGTTTTTT	CASSDGTDQTFLRDEKLFF
-	-	TRBV6-5	TRBJ1-2	TGTGCCAGCAGTTACCGCAGGGTTGCTAACTATGGCTACACCTTC	CASSYRRVANYGYTF
-	-	TRBV6-2/TRBV6-3	TRBJ2-5	TGTGCCAGCAGTCGGACAAGCCTCATCCAAGAGACCCAGTACTTC	CASSRTSLIQETQYF
-	-	TRBV12-3/TRBV12-4	TRBJ2-6	TGTGCCAGCAGTTCGGAGGGCTCTGGGGCCAACGTCATGACTTTC	CASSSEGSGANVMTF
-	TRBD1	TRBV7-9	TRBJ1-1	TGTGCCAGCAGCCGTAAGACAGGGGGCTCGAACACTGAAGCTTTCTTT	CASSRKTGGSNTEAFF
many	-	TRBV5-1	TRBJ2-2	TGCGCCAGCAGCCGGACAAGCCCTTTCACCGGGGAGCTGTTTTTT	CASSRTSPFTGELFF
few	-	TRBV4-1	TRBJ2-3	TGCGCCAGCAGCGTGCCGGGATGGGGCACAGATACGCAGTATTTT	CASSVPGWGTDTQYF
-	TRBD1	TRBV12-3/TRBV12-4	TRBJ2-2	TGTGCCACCCTGGACAGGGGCACCGGGGAGCTGTTTTTT	CATLDRGTGELFF
few	-	TRBV5-6	TRBJ2-7	TGTGCCAGCAGCGCCCAGTTCAGGGTATCGTACGAGCAGTACTTC	CASSAQFRVSYEQYF
many	-	TRBV7-8	TRBJ2-7	TGTGCCAGCAGCCGAGGGACGGTGCTCTCCTACGAGCAGTACTTC	CASSRGTVLSYEQYF
few	TRBD2	TRBV7-2	TRBJ2-1	TGTGCCAGCAGAAAGCGGGGGGCCGACAATGAGCAGTTCTTC	CASRKRGADNEQFF
-	-	TRBV2	TRBJ1-4	TGTGCCAGCAAGGCGGGTGTTGGTCAACCTAATGAAAAACTGTTTTTT	CASKAGVGQPNEKLFF
-	TRBD2	TRBV7-9	TRBJ2-3	TGTGCCAGCAGCAGCGGGGGGCGGGGCACAGATACGCAGTATTTT	CASSSGGRGTDTQYF